The 28 T cell receptor beta chains listed next were all sequenced from one sample in a study of read filtering for tumor transcriptome and immune sequencing (dated by TCRdb to between 2020 and 2021). Instrument on record: Illumina HiSeq 4000. TCR libraries were built from 400 ng RNA with the Immunoverse kit, using molecular barcoded adaptors covering alpha/delta and beta/gamma chains. TCRdb cleaned the public reads at Q25 with fastp, built clones with MiXCR and kept in-frame beta chains. All rows with the same CDR3 protein become a single entry with the most common DNA and genes. This sample lists about 130,000 distinct CDR3 sequences; 13% were detected once. The leading ten clones occupy about 10% of the sample. The specimen was a population of CD138-negative cells sorted from bone marrow. Reading the label with the study, this specimen's cell subset or site is: bone marrow mononuclear cells depleted of CD138+ plasma/myeloma cells by negative magnetic selection. Source of these receptors: a donor at least 40 years old with multiple myeloma.

This clonotype was counted at least ten times. CDR3 loop: CASSATVSGANVLTF. CDR3 DNA sequence: TGTGCCAGCAGTGCTACAGTCTCTGGGGCCAACGTCCTGACTTTC. V is TRBV12-3 or TRBV12-4 and J is TRBJ2-6; D remains unclear. Between the trimmed V and J ends, which lost 5 bases and 0 bases, there was a span of 8 bases. The CDR3 runs 15 residues.

This clonotype was seen more than once but under ten times. The rearrangement joins TRBV5-4 to TRBJ2-7; D is perhaps TRBD2 (6 bases). With 1 base removed from V and 3 bases from J, the gap between germline ends came to 17 bases. CDR1 is SGHNT and CDR2 is YYREEE in the germline V gene (reference sequence). The CDR3 has 16 amino acids. The DNA of the CDR3 is TGTGCCAGCAGCTTGCCAGGAGCGGGTGGGGGCTACGAGCAGTACTTC. This sequence encodes CASSLPGAGGGYEQYF.

This clonotype was recorded at least ten times. V gene TRBV10-3 combines with J gene TRBJ2-3; TRBD1 aligns across 7 bases. There are 15 residues in the CDR3. Germline CDR1 and CDR2: ENHRY and SYGVKD. After removal of 3 bases from V and 2 bases from J, the junction contained 5 bases not matched to a gene. The CDR3 here is CAISDPGQTTDTQYF. In DNA, the CDR3 is TGTGCCATCAGTGACCCGGGACAGACCACAGATACGCAGTATTTT.

This clonotype was observed a single time. This chain connects TRBV11-2 to TRBJ2-1; 12 positions agree with TRBD2. V was clipped by 0 bases and J by 8 bases; unmatched bases: 2. Germline loops: CDR1 SGHAT, CDR2 FQNNGV. The CDR3 totals 15 residues. The CDR3 reads CASSLELAGGDEQFF. For the CDR3, the DNA is TGTGCCAGCAGCTTAGAACTAGCGGGGGGCGATGAGCAGTTCTTC.

This clonotype was recorded a few times. The chain carries TRBV20-1 and TRBJ2-5, with D hard to call. There are 13 residues in the CDR3. The V end was cut by 6 bases, the J end by 4 bases, with 15 bases between. Germline CDR1 is DFQATT and CDR2 is SNEGSKA (reference sequence). The CDR3 DNA reads as TGCAGTGCCCTTGGGTGGGCCCCAGAGACCCAGTACTTC. This sequence encodes CSALGWAPETQYF.

Regarding this clonotype: A much larger clone lies a single base off, so this may be a read error. V and J are TRBV5-1 and TRBJ2-5, with 10 bases aligning to TRBD1. CDR3 length: 15 residues. Trimming at V came to 6 bases and at J to 4 bases, leaving 9 bases not matched to a gene. Germline V gene lookup returns CDR1 SGHRS and CDR2 YFSETQ. The CDR3 region has the DNA TGCGCCAGCACCCTGAGGGACAGGGGAACAGAGACCCAGTACTTC. Translated: CASTLRDRGTETQYF.

Turning to this clonotype: A much larger clone differs by one base, so this may be a read error. The V gene is TRBV29-1, the J gene TRBJ2-7; 7 bases match TRBD1. The length of the CDR3 is 14 residues. Germline CDR1 and CDR2: SQVTM and ANQGSEA. The J segment lost 6 bases and the V segment lost 7 bases, leaving 15 bases of the junction unmatched. The CDR3 bases are TGCAGCGCTTCTCAGACAGGGCTAATCAGCGAGCAGTACTTC. It codes for CSASQTGLISEQYF.

Many counts were recorded for this clonotype. The chain joins TRBV7-6 to TRBJ2-1, with D unresolved. Germline V gene lookup returns CDR1 SGHVS and CDR2 FNYEAQ. V dropped 0 bases and J dropped 8 bases, with 11 bases sitting between them. The CDR3 runs to 14 residues. In DNA form, the CDR3 reads TGTGCCAGCAGCTTAGCGCCAGTCTCCGATGAGCAGTTCTTC. Protein product: CASSLAPVSDEQFF.

This clonotype was counted at least ten times. The chain combines TRBV29-1 with TRBJ1-2; 8 bases align to TRBD1. V was pared by 5 bases and J by 7 bases, with 3 bases of the junction left unmatched. Per the germline V gene, CDR1 is SQVTM and CDR2 is ANQGSEA. The CDR3 is 11 residues long. CDR3 sequence reads: CSVPDRGGYTF. Written as DNA, the CDR3 is TGCAGCGTTCCCGACAGGGGTGGCTACACCTTC.

This clonotype was recorded many times. The V call is TRBV29-1, the J call TRBJ2-1, with TRBD1 identical over 7 bases. V dropped 4 bases and J dropped 2; count of bases not matched to a gene: 8. CDR3 length: 15 residues. Looked up from germline, CDR1 is SQVTM and CDR2 is ANQGSEA. The CDR3 DNA follows: TGCAGCGTTGTGGGGGACAGCGAAACCTACAATGAGCAGTTCTTC. Its protein is CSVVGDSETYNEQFF.

This clonotype occurred a few times. The chain has TRBV12-3 or TRBV12-4 and TRBJ2-3; possible D gene TRBD1, 5 bases. The V gene lost 6 bases and the J gene lost 5 bases, with 9 bases spanning the gap. The CDR3 spans 12 residues. DNA for the CDR3: TGTGCCAGCAGACAAGGGGTAGATACGCAGTATTTT. It translates to CASRQGVDTQYF.

This clonotype was seen repeatedly, ten times or more. The chain is built from TRBV4-1 and TRBJ1-1; D is unresolved. The length of the CDR3 is 15 residues. CDR1 is MGHRA and CDR2 is YSYEKL in the germline V gene. V was pared by 1 base and J by 1 base, with 10 bases between. The CDR3 protein is CASSQGVTTNTEAFF. For the CDR3, the DNA is TGCGCCAGCAGCCAAGGAGTGACAACGAACACTGAAGCTTTCTTT.

This clonotype was seen ten or more times. This rearrangement joins TRBV29-1 to TRBJ2-7; 8 bases fit TRBD2. Unmatched junction bases numbered 5, after V lost 1 base and J lost 0 bases. The CDR3 extends over 15 amino acids. Germline CDR1 and CDR2: SQVTM and ANQGSEA. Here the CDR3 reads CSVEVRLAGSYEQYF. The CDR3 DNA reads TGCAGCGTTGAAGTCCGGCTAGCGGGCTCCTACGAGCAGTACTTC.

The sample holds one count of this clonotype. A clone one base away is much larger, so this may be a read error. V and J are TRBV27 and TRBJ1-5, with D hard to call. CDR1 and CDR2 from the germline V gene are MNHEY and SMNVEV (reference sequence). Trimming left V 5 bases short and J 3 bases short, with 14 bases between. The CDR3 length is 15 residues. CDR3 DNA: TGTGCCAGCAGTCCAAATAGTGGGGACAATCAGCCCCAGCATTTT. It codes for CASSPNSGDNQPQHF.

A word on this clonotype: A much larger clone is a single base away; this may be a read error. V and J are TRBV10-3 and TRBJ1-1; D remains unclear. Germline loops: CDR1 ENHRY, CDR2 SYGVKD. Trimming pared 8 bases from V and 5 bases from J, leaving 9 bases between. This CDR3 is built from 11 residues. This CDR3 reads CAIADATEAFF. DNA for the CDR3: TGTGCCATCGCAGACGCGACTGAAGCTTTCTTT.

The sample holds many counts of this clonotype. A junction end diverges from the germline sequence, so it may reflect a read error. The chain is built from TRBV7-7 and TRBJ2-6; D remains ambiguous. This CDR3 comprises 18 residues. Germline lookup yields CDR1 SSHAT and CDR2 FNYEAQ (reference sequence). The CDR3, as DNA: TGTGCTAGCAGCCCGTACATTGACGGATACTCTGGGGCCAACGTCCTGACTTTC. This gives the protein CASSPYIDGYSGANVLTF.

This clonotype was recorded a few times. The V call is TRBV19, the J call TRBJ2-4, with D unresolved. The ends were cut back, 3 bases at V and 0 bases at J, with 12 bases in the middle. Germline V CDR1 and CDR2: LNHDA, SQIVND (reference sequence). This CDR3 comprises 16 residues. The CDR3 is CASSIDQTAAKNIQYF. In nucleotides, the CDR3 is TGTGCCAGTAGTATCGACCAGACCGCAGCCAAAAACATTCAGTACTTC.

This clonotype was seen ten or more times. This chain connects TRBV10-3 to TRBJ1-4; D unclear. Germline CDR1 reads ENHRY; CDR2 reads SYGVKD. CDR3 size: 14 residues. V lost 4 bases and J 4 bases, leaving 10 bases between the germline ends. CDR3 protein: CAISAMGHNEKLFF. Here the CDR3 DNA reads TGTGCCATCAGTGCGATGGGCCATAATGAAAAACTGTTTTTT.

About this clonotype: This may come from a read error, since a much larger clone is one base off. The chain recombines TRBV20-1 with TRBJ1-2, with TRBD1 matching over 8 bases. The CDR3 covers 17 residues. Germline CDR1 is DFQATT and CDR2 is SNEGSKA (reference sequence). J lost 6 bases, V lost 1 base, and 16 bases had no gene match. CDR3 protein: CSARAHPEGRGQDGYTF. The CDR3 DNA sequence: TGCAGTGCTAGAGCCCACCCCGAGGGCAGGGGGCAGGATGGCTACACCTTC.

Regarding this clonotype: Possible read error: a much larger clone is one base away. This chain joins TRBV11-2 and TRBJ2-5; unclear D gene. The V and J ends lost 2 bases and 7 bases respectively, with 5 bases between them. Germline CDR1 SGHAT, CDR2 FQNNGV. This CDR3 has 11 residues. In nucleotides, the CDR3 is TGTGCCAGCAGCTTATTGGCGACCCAGTACTTC. Its protein product is CASSLLATQYF. Using reference TRBV11-2 and TRBJ2-5 for the parts outside the CDR3, the full variable domain is EAGVAQSPRYKIIEKRQSVAFWCNPISGHATLYWYQQILGQGPKLLIQFQNNGVVDDSQLPKDRFSAERLKGVDSTLKIQPAKLEDSAVYLCASSLLATQYFGPGTRLLVL.

With regard to this clonotype: It may be a read error: a sequence one base away is much more abundant. The chain is built from TRBV5-1 and TRBJ2-1; 9 positions agree with TRBD1. Gene TRBJ2-7 matches the end of the DNA better, so the J call may be wrong. The CDR3 length is 14 residues. From germline, CDR1 is SGHRS and CDR2 YFSETQ. The CDR3 DNA follows: TGCGCCAGCAGTACAGGGGGCGCGGACAATGAGCAGTACTTC. It specifies CASSTGGADNEQYF.

In its sample, this clonotype was seen many times. The chain joins TRBV2 to TRBJ2-5; weak D call: TRBD1 (5 bases). Trimming removed 3 bases at V and 7 bases at J, with 12 bases between. Germline V gene lookup returns CDR1 SNHLY and CDR2 FYNNEI. This CDR3 is 13 amino acids long. CDR3 protein: CASSDTGQATQYF. The CDR3, as DNA: TGTGCCAGCAGTGATACAGGTCAGGCGACCCAGTACTTC.

This clonotype was seen more than once but under ten times. The chain combines TRBV6-5 with TRBJ2-3, with TRBD1 matching over 9 bases. The CDR3 runs 16 residues. Germline CDR1 reads MNHEY; CDR2 reads SVGAGI. The trim removed 0 bases at V and 4 bases at J, leaving 5 bases unmatched. The CDR3 DNA follows: TGTGCCAGCAGTTACTCAGGGACAGGGAAATCAGATACGCAGTATTTT. Protein: CASSYSGTGKSDTQYF.

This clonotype was recorded at least ten times. This chain links TRBV28 with TRBJ1-2; the D is unclear. This CDR3 has 11 residues. Trimming stripped 7 bases from V and 4 bases from J, with 7 bases between. The V gene's germline CDR1 is MDHEN and CDR2 SYDVKM. The CDR3 DNA reads TGTGCCAGCACGGCTCTCTATGGCTACACCTTC. It codes for CASTALYGYTF.

This clonotype was counted only a few times. This chain connects TRBV3-1 to TRBJ2-7; no reliable D call. The CDR3 length is 12 residues. CDR1 and CDR2 from the germline V gene are LGHDT and YNNKEL (reference sequence). The V and J ends lost 6 bases and 4 bases respectively, with 10 bases between them. CDR3 region: CASSLDVYEQYF. The CDR3 DNA reads TGTGCCAGCAGTCTGGACGTATACGAGCAGTACTTC.

Turning to this clonotype: Since a much larger clone is just one base distant, this may be a read error. The chain is built from TRBV5-1 and TRBJ2-5, with D possibly matching TRBD2 (5 bases). Per germline, CDR1 SGHRS and CDR2 YFSETQ. The CDR3 runs 15 residues. The CDR3 DNA is TGCGCCAGCAGCTTGGGAGCGTCCGCCGGGGAGACCCAGCACTTC. Protein: CASSLGASAGETQHF.

With regard to this clonotype: One base away lies a much larger clone, so this may be a sequencing read error. The rearrangement uses TRBV4-1 and TRBJ2-7, with D possibly matching TRBD1 (5 bases). V shed 2 bases and J shed 3 bases, with 20 bases lying between them. Per germline, CDR1 MGHRA and CDR2 YSYEKL. The length of the CDR3 is 17 residues. CDR3 residues: CASSQSAGIHDVYEQYF. CDR3 nucleotide sequence: TGCGCCAGCAGCCAAAGCGCAGGGATACATGACGTCTACGAGCAGTACTTC.

This clonotype showed up many times. This chain joins TRBV7-2 and TRBJ2-1, with D possibly matching TRBD1 (6 bases). The V end was cut by 3 bases, the J end by 8 bases, with 17 bases between. There are 15 residues in the CDR3. Per the germline V gene, CDR1 is SGHTA and CDR2 is FQGNSA. The CDR3 is CASSFRGRGVDEQFF. The CDR3 nucleotides are TGTGCCAGCAGCTTCAGGGGACGGGGAGTTGATGAGCAGTTCTTC.